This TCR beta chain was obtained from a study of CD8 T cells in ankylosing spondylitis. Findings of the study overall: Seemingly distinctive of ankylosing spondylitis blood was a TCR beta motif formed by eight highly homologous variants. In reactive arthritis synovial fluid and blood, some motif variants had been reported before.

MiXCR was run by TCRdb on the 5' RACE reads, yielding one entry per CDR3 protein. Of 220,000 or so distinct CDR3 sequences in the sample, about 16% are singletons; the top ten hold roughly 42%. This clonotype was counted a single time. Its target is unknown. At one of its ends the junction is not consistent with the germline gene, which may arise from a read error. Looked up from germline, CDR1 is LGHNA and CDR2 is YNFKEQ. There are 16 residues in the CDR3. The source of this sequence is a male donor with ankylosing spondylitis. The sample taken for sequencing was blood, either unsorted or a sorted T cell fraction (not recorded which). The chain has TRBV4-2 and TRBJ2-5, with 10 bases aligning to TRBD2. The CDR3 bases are TGTGCCAGCAGCCAAACTAGCGGGGATTACCAAGAGACCCAGTACTTT. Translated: CASSQTSGDYQETQYF.